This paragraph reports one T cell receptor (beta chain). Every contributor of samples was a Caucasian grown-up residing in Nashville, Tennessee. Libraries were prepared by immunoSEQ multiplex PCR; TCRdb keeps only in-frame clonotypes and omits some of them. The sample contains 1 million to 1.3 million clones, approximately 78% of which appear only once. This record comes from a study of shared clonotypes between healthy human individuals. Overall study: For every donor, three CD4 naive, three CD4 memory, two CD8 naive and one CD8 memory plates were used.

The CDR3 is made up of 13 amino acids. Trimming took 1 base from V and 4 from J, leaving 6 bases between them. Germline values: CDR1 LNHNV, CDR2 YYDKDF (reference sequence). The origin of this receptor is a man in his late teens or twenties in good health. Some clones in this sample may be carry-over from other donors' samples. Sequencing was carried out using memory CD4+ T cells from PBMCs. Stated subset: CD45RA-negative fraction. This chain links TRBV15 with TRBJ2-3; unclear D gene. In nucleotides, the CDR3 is TGTGCCACCAGCAGAGCCAAGGCAGATACGCAGTATTTT. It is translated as CATSRAKADTQYF.